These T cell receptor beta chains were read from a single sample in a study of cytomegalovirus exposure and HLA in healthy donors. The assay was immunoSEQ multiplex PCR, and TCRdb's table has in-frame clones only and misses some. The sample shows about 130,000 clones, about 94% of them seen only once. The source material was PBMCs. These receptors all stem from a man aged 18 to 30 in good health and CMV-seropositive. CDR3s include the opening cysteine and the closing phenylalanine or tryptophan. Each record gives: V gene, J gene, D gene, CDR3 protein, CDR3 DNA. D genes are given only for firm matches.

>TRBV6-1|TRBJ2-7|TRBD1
CASRRDRTSYEQYF
TGTGCCAGCAGGAGGGACAGGACCTCCTACGAGCAGTACTTC
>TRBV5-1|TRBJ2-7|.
CASSPQGNSYEQYF
TGCGCCAGCAGCCCACAGGGTAACTCCTACGAGCAGTACTTC
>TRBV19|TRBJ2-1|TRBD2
CASAPMAGGINEQFF
TGTGCCAGCGCCCCGATGGCGGGAGGAATAAATGAGCAGTTCTTC
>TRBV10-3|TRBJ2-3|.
CAISDPIRGPSTDTQYF
TGTGCCATCAGTGACCCCATCCGCGGCCCTAGCACAGATACGCAGTATTTT
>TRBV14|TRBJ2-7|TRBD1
CASSLGQGGEQYF
TGTGCCAGCAGCCTCGGACAGGGCGGCGAGCAGTACTTC
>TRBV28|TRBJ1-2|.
CASSLGGAGGYGYTF
TGTGCCAGCAGTTTAGGGGGGGCTGGCGGCTATGGCTACACCTTC
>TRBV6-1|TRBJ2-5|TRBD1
CASSGTGGGETQYF
TGTGCCAGCAGCGGGACAGGGGGAGGAGAGACCCAGTACTTC
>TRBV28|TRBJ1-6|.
CASSEQKRGYNSPLHF
TGTGCCAGCAGTGAACAGAAGAGGGGGTATAATTCACCCCTCCACTTT
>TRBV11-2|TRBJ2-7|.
CASARTASYEQYF
TGTGCCAGCGCCAGGACTGCCTCCTACGAGCAGTACTTC
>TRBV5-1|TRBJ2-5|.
CASSFSATHAQETQYF
TGCGCCAGCAGCTTCTCGGCGACTCACGCACAAGAGACCCAGTACTTC
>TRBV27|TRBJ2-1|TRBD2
CASSFRTSGRNEQFF
TGTGCCAGCAGTTTCCGGACTAGCGGGAGGAATGAGCAGTTCTTC